This T cell receptor beta chain was documented in a study of T cell responses to AZD1222 COVID-19 vaccine. V dropped 1 base and J dropped 3 bases, with 12 bases sitting between them. Germline loops: CDR1 LGHNA, CDR2 YNFKEQ. The CDR3 runs to 15 residues. As concerns this clone: Its target is unknown.

Analysis merged second doses at about 4 or about 12 weeks. Sequenced by immunoSEQ multiplex PCR; TCRdb stores in-frame clones only, minus some. This table holds about 120,000 clones, almost 95% found once. Study outcomes and limitations: Unmutated variant regions are reportedly targeted by nearly half of spike-specific TCRs. Possibly, clonal diversity was underestimated; donors were largely white British and included more females. The breadth and depth of Spike-specific TCRs increased once two AZD1222 doses had been given.

This chain links TRBV4-2 with TRBJ2-5; D is perhaps TRBD2 (7 bases). The sequencing used peripheral blood, collected 28 days after the second AZD1222 dose. This TCR came from an adult who received the AZD1222 COVID-19 vaccine. The CDR3, as DNA: TGTGCCAGCAGCCAAGGATCGGGGGGCGAAGAGACCCAGTACTTC. Residues: CASSQGSGGEETQYF.